Following are 11 T cell receptor beta chains from one sample sequenced in a study of T cell clones after liver transplantation. Produced via immunoSEQ multiplex PCR; TCRdb's table is partial and in-frame only. The sample lists roughly 97,000 clones, around 83% occurring once. The specimen comprised CD4+ T cells from blood, sampled before liver transplant. The receptors derive from a human donor who received a liver transplant.

The table lists this clone with many counts. J is TRBJ1-6 and V is TRBV6-1; D not resolved. From germline, CDR1 is MNHNS and CDR2 SASEGT. The CDR3 has 14 amino acids. V was shortened by 9 bases and J by 2 bases, with 11 bases between the two germline ends. Here the CDR3 DNA reads TGTGCCAGTACGGAAGGTGCCTATAATTCACCCCTCCACTTT. This codes for CASTEGAYNSPLHF.

The chain uses TRBV6-5 and TRBJ1-2; possible D gene TRBD1, 5 bases. CDR3 size: 13 residues. Between the trimmed V and J ends, which lost 1 base and 2 bases, there was a span of 5 bases. Germline lookup yields CDR1 MNHEY and CDR2 SVGAGI. CDR3 in amino acids: CASSYWDNYGYTF. As DNA, the CDR3 is TGTGCCAGCAGTTACTGGGACAACTATGGCTACACCTTC.

The CDR3 DNA follows: TGTGCCAGCAGCCCACAGGGGGGTTTCTACGAGCAGTACTTC. The encoded protein is CASSPQGGFYEQYF. V is TRBV7-3 and J is TRBJ2-7, with TRBD1 matching 8 bases. Germline CDR1 is SGHTA and CDR2 is FQGTGA. This CDR3 region has 14 residues. Germline trimming cut 5 bases from V and 3 bases from J; bases unmatched to any gene: 6. The full variable domain, with the rest looked up from reference TRBV7-3 and TRBJ2-7, is GAGVSQTPSNKVTEKGKYVELRCDPISGHTALYWYRQSLGQGPEFLIYFQGTGAADDSGLPNDRFFAVRPEGSVSTLKIQRTERGDSAVYLCASSPQGGFYEQYFGPGTRLTVT.

This chain uses TRBV9 with TRBJ1-1, with D possibly TRBD1 on 6 matching bases. This CDR3 region has 15 residues. The germline V and J ends were trimmed by 0 bases and 2 bases, with 11 bases remaining between them. Germline V gives CDR1 SGDLS, CDR2 YYNGEE. The CDR3 bases are TGTGCCAGCAGCGTAGGGGCAGGGGTTAACACTGAAGCTTTCTTT. Protein: CASSVGAGVNTEAFF.

This clone turned up a few times. The chain has TRBV5-6 and TRBJ2-7; D might be TRBD1 or TRBD2, each matching 6 bases. V was clipped by 1 base and J by 1 base, with 9 bases between them. Germline assignment: CDR1 SGHDT and CDR2 YYEEEE. The CDR3 sequence is 14 residues long. In DNA, the CDR3 is TGTGCCAGCAGCTTGACAGGGAGGTCCTACGAGCAGTACTTC. This translates into CASSLTGRSYEQYF.

The V and J genes are TRBV28 and TRBJ2-2, with D possibly TRBD1 on 6 matching bases. Trimming cost V 6 bases and J 6 bases, with 8 bases left between them. The germline V gene has CDR1 MDHEN and CDR2 SYDVKM. The CDR3 loop spans 12 amino acids. The CDR3 DNA follows: TGTGCCAGCAGGGGGACATCCGGGGAGCTGTTTTTT. Translated: CASRGTSGELFF.

The chain combines TRBV5-1 with TRBJ2-2, with 7 bases lining up with TRBD1. The CDR3 has 15 residues. Germline CDR1 is SGHRS and CDR2 is YFSETQ. Trimming removed 1 base from V and 4 bases from J; junction bases left unmatched: 4. The CDR3 DNA sequence: TGCGCCAGCAGCTTGACAGGGGCAACCACCGGGGAGCTGTTTTTT. Translated, it gives CASSLTGATTGELFF.

The chain is built from TRBV5-1 and TRBJ2-7, with D maybe TRBD2 (6 bases). The CDR3 covers 14 residues. V was cut by 0 bases and J by 6 bases, with 13 bases left in between. Germline assignment: CDR1 SGHRS and CDR2 YFSETQ. CDR3 amino acids: CASSLVRESSEQYF. The CDR3 DNA is TGCGCCAGCAGCTTGGTACGGGAGTCATCCGAGCAGTACTTC.

The chain carries TRBV15 and TRBJ2-3; D is unresolved. The CDR3 has 14 amino acids. Germline V lookup: CDR1 LNHNV, CDR2 YYDKDF (reference sequence). Trimming removed 6 bases from V and 6 bases from J, with 16 bases in between. CDR3 in amino acids: CATRHNSSPDTQYF. In DNA, the CDR3 is TGTGCCACCAGACATAACTCCTCTCCTGATACGCAGTATTTT.

The chain carries TRBV5-1 and TRBJ2-2, with D uncertain. Trimming cost V 0 bases and J 6 bases, with 12 bases left between them. The CDR3 loop spans 15 amino acids. Germline loops: CDR1 SGHRS, CDR2 YFSETQ. The CDR3 DNA is TGCGCCAGCAGCTTGGTGGTTTCAGACGCCGGGGAGCTGTTTTTT. Translated: CASSLVVSDAGELFF.

The rearrangement joins TRBV28 to TRBJ1-2; the match to TRBD1 covers 10 bases. V lost 6 bases to trimming and J lost 8 bases; unmatched junction nucleotides: 15. The CDR3 has 16 residues. Germline CDR1 is MDHEN and CDR2 is SYDVKM. CDR3 region: CASRPTGTGAFSGYTF. The CDR3 DNA sequence: TGTGCCAGCAGACCAACCGGGACAGGGGCTTTTTCGGGCTACACCTTC.